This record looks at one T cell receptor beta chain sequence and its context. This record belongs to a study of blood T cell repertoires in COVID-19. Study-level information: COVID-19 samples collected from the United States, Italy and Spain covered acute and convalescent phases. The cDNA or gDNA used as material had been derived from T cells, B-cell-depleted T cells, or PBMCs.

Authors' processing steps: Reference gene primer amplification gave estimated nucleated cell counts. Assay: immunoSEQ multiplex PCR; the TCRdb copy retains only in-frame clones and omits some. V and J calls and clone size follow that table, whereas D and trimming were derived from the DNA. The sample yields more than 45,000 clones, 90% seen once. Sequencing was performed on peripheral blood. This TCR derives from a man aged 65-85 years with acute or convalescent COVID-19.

CDR3 bases: TGTGCCAGCAGCGCTAACAGGATCACGAACACCGGGGAGCTGTTTTTT. Its translation: CASSANRITNTGELFF. This chain connects TRBV9 to TRBJ2-2; D may be TRBD1 (5 bases). V was pared by 3 bases and J by 0 bases, with 12 bases between. Per germline, CDR1 SGDLS and CDR2 YYNGEE. CDR3 length: 16 amino acids.